Shown below are 5 T cell receptor beta chains from a single sample sequenced in a study of high-grade serous ovarian cancer treatment subgroups. TCRdb's copy holds only in-frame clones and misses some; the assay was immunoSEQ multiplex PCR. There are about 16,000 clones in the sample; roughly two thirds occur only once, and approximately 5% lies in the top ten. Tumor tissue was taken before any definitive surgery or chemotherapy was given. Input material: tumor tissue. These receptors were collected from a human donor with high-grade serous ovarian cancer.

This chain uses TRBV5-8 with TRBJ2-1, with D maybe TRBD1 (6 bases). Trimming removed 5 bases from V and 2 bases from J, with 14 bases in between. The length of the CDR3 is 15 residues. From germline, CDR1 is SGHTS and CDR2 YDEGEE. CDR3 region: CASSYWTAPYNEQFF. DNA for the CDR3: TGTGCCAGCAGTTACTGGACAGCCCCCTACAATGAGCAGTTCTTC.

Only a few counts were recorded for this clone. This chain connects TRBV5-6 to TRBJ1-5, with TRBD1 identical over 12 bases. The germline gives CDR1 SGHDT, CDR2 YYEEEE. The V gene end was trimmed by 2 bases and the J gene end by 3 bases; junction bases not matched to a gene: 6. The CDR3 sequence is 17 residues long. The CDR3 region is CASSFLGTGGVNQPQHF. The CDR3 nucleotides read TGTGCCAGCAGCTTTCTAGGGACAGGGGGCGTCAATCAGCCCCAGCATTTT. The full variable domain, with the rest looked up from reference TRBV5-6 and TRBJ1-5, is DAGVTQSPTHLIKTRGQQVTLRCSPKSGHDTVSWYQQALGQGPQFIFQYYEEEERQRGNFPDRFSGHQFPNYSSELNVNALLLGDSALYLCASSFLGTGGVNQPQHFGDGTRLSIL.

The chain has TRBV19 and TRBJ2-1, with D possibly TRBD2 on 6 matching bases. The germline V and J ends were trimmed by 4 bases and 7 bases, with 11 bases remaining between them. Germline V CDR1 and CDR2: LNHDA, SQIVND (reference sequence). This CDR3 has 13 amino acids. The CDR3 here is CASSNLRGNEQFF. In nucleotides, the CDR3 is TGTGCCAGTAGTAATCTCCGGGGGAATGAGCAGTTCTTC.

V is TRBV15 and J is TRBJ2-7, with TRBD1 identical over 9 bases. The J segment lost 3 bases and the V segment lost 1 base, leaving 4 bases of the junction unmatched. CDR1 LNHNV and CDR2 YYDKDF come from the germline V gene (reference sequence). The length of the CDR3 is 15 residues. CDR3 sequence (DNA): TGTGCCACCAGCAGAGTTAGGGGACAGGGCTACGAGCAGTACTTC. It translates to CATSRVRGQGYEQYF.

This chain's CDR3 is CASSLRTGEGNIQYF. The CDR3, as DNA: TGTGCCAGCAGCTTGCGGACAGGGGAGGGAAACATTCAGTACTTC. The chain has TRBV7-2 and TRBJ2-4, with 9 bases matching TRBD1. V lost 3 bases, J lost 6 bases, and 6 bases stayed unmatched. CDR1 SGHTA and CDR2 FQGNSA come from the germline V gene. CDR3 length: 15 residues.